The sample holds one count of the clone carrying this TCR beta chain. Its specificity is unknown. The sample comes from a study of OX40 agonist ivuxolimab in advanced cancers. Overall study context: Patients were infused with ivuxolimab every 2 weeks at 0.01 to 10 mg/kg.

Generated by immunoSEQ multiplex PCR, the TCRdb table keeps only in-frame clones and is missing some. The table has over 80,000 clones, under 85% seen once. Study results and caveats: CD4+ and CD8+ blood T cells expanded clonally by week 6 at 0.1 to 3.0 mg/kg. Some patients without response likewise showed low normalized clonal expansion. It was not determined which antigens were specifically recognized by the peripheral T cells that had undergone clonal expansion.

CDR3 length: 16 residues. From germline, CDR1 is MNHEY and CDR2 SMNVEV (reference sequence). Trimming cost V 6 bases and J 1 base; bases outside gene matches: 7. The chain recombines TRBV27 with TRBJ2-3; 10 bases fit TRBD1. Sequenced material: CD4+ or CD8+ T cells sorted from blood, taken in a trial of the OX40 agonist ivuxolimab. This sequence was found in an adult with an advanced solid tumor such as melanoma, head and neck, liver or kidney cancer. CDR3 nucleotides: TGTGCCAGCAGACCTGCCGGGACAGGGGGCACAGATACGCAGTATTTT. Amino acid sequence: CASRPAGTGGTDTQYF.